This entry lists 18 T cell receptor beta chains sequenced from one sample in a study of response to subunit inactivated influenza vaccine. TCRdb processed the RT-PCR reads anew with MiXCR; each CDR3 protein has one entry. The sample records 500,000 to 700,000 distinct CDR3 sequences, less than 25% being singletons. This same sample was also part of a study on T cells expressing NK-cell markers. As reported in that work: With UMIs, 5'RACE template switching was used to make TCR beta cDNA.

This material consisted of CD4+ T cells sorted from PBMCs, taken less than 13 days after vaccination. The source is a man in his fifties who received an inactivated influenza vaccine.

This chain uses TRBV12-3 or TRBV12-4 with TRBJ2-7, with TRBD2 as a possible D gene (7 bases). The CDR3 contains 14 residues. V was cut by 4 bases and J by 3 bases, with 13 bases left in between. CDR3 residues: CASSSGGQRYEQYF. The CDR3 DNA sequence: TGTGCCAGCAGTTCCGGGGGGCAGCGCTACGAGCAGTACTTC.

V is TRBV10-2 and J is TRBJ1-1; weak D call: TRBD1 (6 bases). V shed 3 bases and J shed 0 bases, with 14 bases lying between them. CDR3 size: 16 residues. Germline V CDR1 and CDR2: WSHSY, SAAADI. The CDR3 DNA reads TGCGCCAGCAGTGAAGGCCAAGGGACAATGAACACTGAAGCTTTCTTT. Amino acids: CASSEGQGTMNTEAFF.

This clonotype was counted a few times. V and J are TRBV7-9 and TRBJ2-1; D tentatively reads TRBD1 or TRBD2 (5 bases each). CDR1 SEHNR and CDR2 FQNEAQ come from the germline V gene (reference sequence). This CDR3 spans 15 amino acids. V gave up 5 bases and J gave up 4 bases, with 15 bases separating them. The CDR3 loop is CASSPGDLPYNEQFF. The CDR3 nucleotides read TGTGCCAGCAGCCCCGGGGACCTCCCTTACAATGAGCAGTTCTTC.

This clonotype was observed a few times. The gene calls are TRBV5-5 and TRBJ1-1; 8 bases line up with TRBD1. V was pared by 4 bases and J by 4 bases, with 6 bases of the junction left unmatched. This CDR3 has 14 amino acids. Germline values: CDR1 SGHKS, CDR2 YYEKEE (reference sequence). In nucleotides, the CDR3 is TGTGCCAGCAGCACAGGGGGTCCGGGCACTGAAGCTTTCTTT. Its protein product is CASSTGGPGTEAFF.

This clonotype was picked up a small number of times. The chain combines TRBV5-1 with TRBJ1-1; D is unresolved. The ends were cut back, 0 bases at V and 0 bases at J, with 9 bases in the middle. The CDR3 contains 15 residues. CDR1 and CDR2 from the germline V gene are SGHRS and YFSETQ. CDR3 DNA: TGCGCCAGCAGCTTGGAAGTGGGAATGAACACTGAAGCTTTCTTT. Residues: CASSLEVGMNTEAFF.

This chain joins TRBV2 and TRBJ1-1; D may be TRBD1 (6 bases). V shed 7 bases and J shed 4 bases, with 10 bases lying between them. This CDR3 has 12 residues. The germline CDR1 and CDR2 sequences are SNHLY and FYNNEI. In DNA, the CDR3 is TGTGCCAGCACAGGGGAAAGCACTGAAGCTTTCTTT. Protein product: CASTGESTEAFF.

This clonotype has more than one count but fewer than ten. The CDR3 sequence is CSGRGQSSYNEQFF. In nucleotides, the CDR3 is TGCAGCGGCCGCGGGCAGAGCTCCTACAATGAGCAGTTCTTC. The V gene is TRBV29-1, the J gene TRBJ2-1, with TRBD2 as a possible D gene (5 bases). Germline V lookup: CDR1 SQVTM, CDR2 ANQGSEA. The germline V and J ends were trimmed by 7 bases and 0 bases, with 13 bases remaining between them. This CDR3 is built from 14 residues.

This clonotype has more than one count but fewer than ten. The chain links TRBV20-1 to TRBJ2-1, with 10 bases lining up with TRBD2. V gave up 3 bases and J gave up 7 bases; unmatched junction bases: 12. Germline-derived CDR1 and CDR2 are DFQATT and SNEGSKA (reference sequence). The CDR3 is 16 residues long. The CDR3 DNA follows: TGCAGTGCTAGGGGGGCTAGCGGGAGTTTTTTTAATGAGCAGTTCTTC. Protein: CSARGASGSFFNEQFF.

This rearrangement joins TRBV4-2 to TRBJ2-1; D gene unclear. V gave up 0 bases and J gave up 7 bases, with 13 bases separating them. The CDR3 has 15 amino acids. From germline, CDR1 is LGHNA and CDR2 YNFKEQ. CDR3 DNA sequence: TGTGCCAGCAGCCAAGATCGGGCTGTTCATAATGAGCAGTTCTTC. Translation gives CASSQDRAVHNEQFF.

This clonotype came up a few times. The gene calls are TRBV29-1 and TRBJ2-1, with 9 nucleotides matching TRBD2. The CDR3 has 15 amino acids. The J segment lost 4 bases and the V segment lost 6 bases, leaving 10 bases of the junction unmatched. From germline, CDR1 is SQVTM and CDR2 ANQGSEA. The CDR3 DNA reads TGCAGCGTCGACTTGAGTAGCGGGGGATACAATGAGCAGTTCTTC. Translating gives CSVDLSSGGYNEQFF.

In nucleotides, the CDR3 is TGTGCCAGCAAATCCCCTAAGGCAGTCGGGGAGCTGTTTTTT. Translation: CASKSPKAVGELFF. The J gene is TRBJ2-2, the V gene TRBV7-9; D call uncertain. Deletions cut 7 bases from V and 7 bases from J, with 16 bases between. The CDR3 totals 14 residues. Germline lookup yields CDR1 SEHNR and CDR2 FQNEAQ (reference sequence).

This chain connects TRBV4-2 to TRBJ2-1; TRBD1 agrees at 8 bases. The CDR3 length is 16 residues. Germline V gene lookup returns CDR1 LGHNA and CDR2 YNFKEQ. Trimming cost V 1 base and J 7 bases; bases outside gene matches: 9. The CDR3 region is CASSQVPQGANNEQFF. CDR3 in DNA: TGTGCCAGCAGCCAAGTTCCTCAGGGGGCGAATAATGAGCAGTTCTTC.

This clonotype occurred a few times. The CDR3 DNA reads TGTGCCAGCAGCCGGACAGGGGATGAAAAACTGTTTTTT. Protein: CASSRTGDEKLFF. This sequence joins TRBV7-8 and TRBJ1-4; 9 positions agree with TRBD1. CDR1 is SGHVS and CDR2 is FQNEAQ in the germline V gene. J was trimmed by 6 bases and V by 5 bases; bases with no gene match: 1. This CDR3 comprises 13 residues.

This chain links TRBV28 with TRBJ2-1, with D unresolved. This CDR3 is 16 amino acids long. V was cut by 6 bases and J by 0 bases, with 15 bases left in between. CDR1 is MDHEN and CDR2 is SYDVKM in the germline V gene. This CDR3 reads CASRSPGPSSYNEQFF. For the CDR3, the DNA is TGTGCCAGCAGATCCCCCGGGCCTAGCTCCTACAATGAGCAGTTCTTC.

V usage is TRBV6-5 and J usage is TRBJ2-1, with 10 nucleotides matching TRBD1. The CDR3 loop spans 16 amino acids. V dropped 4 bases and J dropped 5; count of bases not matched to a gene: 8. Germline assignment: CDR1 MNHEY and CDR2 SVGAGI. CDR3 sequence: CASSLSRTGGNNEQFF. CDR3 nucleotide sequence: TGTGCCAGCAGTTTATCTCGGACAGGGGGGAACAATGAGCAGTTCTTC.

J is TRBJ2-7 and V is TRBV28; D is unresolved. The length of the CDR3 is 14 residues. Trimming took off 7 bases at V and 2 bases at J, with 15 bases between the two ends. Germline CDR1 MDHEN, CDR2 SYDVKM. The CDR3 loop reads CASTPSGNTYEQYF. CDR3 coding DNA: TGTGCCAGCACCCCCTCCGGCAATACCTACGAGCAGTACTTC.

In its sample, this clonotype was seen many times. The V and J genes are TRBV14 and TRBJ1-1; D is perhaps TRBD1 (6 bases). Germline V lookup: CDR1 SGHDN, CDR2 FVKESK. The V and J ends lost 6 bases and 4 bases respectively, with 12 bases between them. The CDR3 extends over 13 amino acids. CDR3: CASSLTGPTEAFF. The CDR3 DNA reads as TGTGCCAGCAGTCTAACAGGGCCCACTGAAGCTTTCTTT.

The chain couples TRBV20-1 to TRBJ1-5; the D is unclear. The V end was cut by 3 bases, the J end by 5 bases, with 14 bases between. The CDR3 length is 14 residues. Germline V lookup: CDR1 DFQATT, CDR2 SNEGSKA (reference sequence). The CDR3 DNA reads TGCAGTGCTAGTGTACTCGGGCTAGATCAGCCCCAGCATTTT. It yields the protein CSASVLGLDQPQHF.